A single sample gave rise to the 15 T cell receptor beta chains below, sequenced in a study of T-cell memory formation after mild COVID-19. TCRdb processed the 5' RACE reads anew with MiXCR; each CDR3 protein has one entry. The table lists 150,000 to 200,000 distinct CDR3 sequences, roughly a fifth of them singletons. Input material: PBMCs or a T cell subset sorted from them (not recorded which). These receptors came from an adult woman who had mild COVID-19 (a few samples of this study predate the infection). Cell type and time point are not known.

This clonotype appeared a few times. V gene TRBV5-6 combines with J gene TRBJ2-3; maybe TRBD1 (6 bases). V was trimmed by 1 base and J by 6 bases, leaving 21 bases between them. The germline CDR1 and CDR2 sequences are SGHDT and YYEEEE. The CDR3 runs 17 residues. The CDR3 DNA reads as TGTGCCAGCAGCTTGTTCAGCTCCTCATGGGGACATGATACGCAGTATTTT. This encodes CASSLFSSSWGHDTQYF.

This clonotype was counted only a few times. The J gene is TRBJ2-1, the V gene TRBV11-3; 8 bases agree with TRBD2. CDR1 and CDR2 from the germline V gene are SGHNT and YENEEA. The CDR3 covers 16 residues. Unmatched junction bases numbered 6, after V lost 4 bases and J lost 1 base. CDR3 residues: CASSSSGGLSYNEQFF. CDR3 nucleotides: TGTGCCAGCAGCTCCTCGGGGGGGCTGTCCTACAATGAGCAGTTCTTC.

The chain combines TRBV6-1 with TRBJ1-5; 7 nucleotides align to TRBD1. V was clipped by 6 bases and J by 0 bases; unmatched bases: 5. The CDR3 has 15 residues. Germline lookup yields CDR1 MNHNS and CDR2 SASEGT. The CDR3: CASRADRFSNQPQHF. As DNA, the CDR3 is TGTGCCAGCAGAGCGGACAGGTTTAGCAATCAGCCCCAGCATTTT.

The V call is TRBV9, the J call TRBJ1-1; no firm D call. Germline values: CDR1 SGDLS, CDR2 YYNGEE. CDR3 length equals 13 residues. The ends were cut back, 4 bases at V and 6 bases at J, with 13 bases in the middle. The CDR3 sequence is CASSPNAYPEAFF. The CDR3 DNA follows: TGTGCCAGCAGCCCGAACGCGTACCCTGAAGCTTTCTTT. The whole variable domain, remainder taken from reference TRBV9 and TRBJ1-1, is DSGVTQTPKHLITATGQRVTLRCSPRSGDLSVYWYQQSLDQGLQFLIQYYNGEERAKGNILERFSAQQFPDLHSELNLSSLELGDSALYFCASSPNAYPEAFFGQGTRLTVV.

This sequence joins TRBV6-2 or TRBV6-3 and TRBJ1-5, with 7 bases matching TRBD1. The V gene's germline CDR1 is MNHEY and CDR2 SVGEGT. J was trimmed by 0 bases and V by 0 bases; bases with no gene match: 8. This CDR3 has 18 amino acids. CDR3 in amino acids: CASSYSRDSSYSNQPQHF. DNA for the CDR3: TGTGCCAGCAGTTACTCCCGGGACAGCTCATATAGCAATCAGCCCCAGCATTTT.

The V and J genes are TRBV30 and TRBJ2-5; 9 bases align to TRBD2. The CDR3 runs to 16 residues. Germline-derived CDR1 and CDR2 are GTSNPN and SVGIG (reference sequence). V shed 0 bases, J shed 5 bases, and the junction held 10 bases outside the gene matches. Here the CDR3 DNA reads TGTGCCTGGAGTGTATTGGCGGGAGGGCGGGGCGAGACCCAGTACTTC. Amino acid sequence: CAWSVLAGGRGETQYF.

The genes are TRBV7-9 and TRBJ2-4; D not certain. Germline V gene data show CDR1 as SEHNR and CDR2 as FQNEAQ (reference sequence). V was clipped by 5 bases and J by 1 base, with 9 bases between them. This CDR3 has 14 residues. The CDR3 coding sequence is TGTGCCAGCAGCGGGTCGCAGGCCAAAAACATTCAGTACTTC. Translating gives CASSGSQAKNIQYF.

This chain connects TRBV4-1 to TRBJ1-5; 10 bases map to TRBD1. CDR3 length equals 15 residues. In germline, CDR1 is MGHRA, CDR2 YSYEKL. J gave up 5 bases and V 3 bases, and 4 bases lay outside the gene matches. In nucleotides, the CDR3 is TGCGCCAGCAGCCAGCTTGACAGGGGGCATCAGCCCCAGCATTTT. This gives the protein CASSQLDRGHQPQHF.

The rearrangement links TRBV6-5 to TRBJ1-3, with a weak D call TRBD1 (6 bases). Germline V lookup: CDR1 MNHEY, CDR2 SVGAGI. The CDR3 length is 16 residues. Trimming pared 7 bases from V and 2 bases from J, leaving 18 bases between. The chain's CDR3 is CASNKDRPLPGNTIYF. CDR3 sequence (DNA): TGTGCCAGCAACAAAGACAGGCCGCTACCTGGAAACACCATATATTTT.

This clonotype showed up just a few times. The chain employs TRBV4-1 and TRBJ1-2; D gene uncertain. The CDR3 consists of 14 residues. Per germline, CDR1 MGHRA and CDR2 YSYEKL. The V end lost 1 base, the J end lost 5 bases, and 11 bases lay between the germline ends. For the CDR3, the DNA is TGCGCCAGCAGCCAAGTCGGACGGCAATATGGCTACACCTTC. Protein sequence: CASSQVGRQYGYTF.

This clonotype was seen a few times. The rearrangement joins TRBV4-3 to TRBJ2-7; D is possibly TRBD1 or TRBD2 (5 bases each). Germline CDR1 and CDR2: LGHNA and YSLEER. This CDR3 comprises 13 residues. V was cut by 1 base and J by 7 bases, with 11 bases left in between. CDR3 amino acids: CASSQAGTGEQYF. The CDR3 nucleotides read TGCGCCAGCAGCCAAGCAGGGACGGGAGAGCAGTACTTC.

A few counts support this clonotype. CDR3 bases: TGTGCCAGCAGTTCCAGCGGGGGGGCGGGCACCGGGGAGCTGTTTTTT. Residues: CASSSSGGAGTGELFF. This sequence joins TRBV12-3 or TRBV12-4 and TRBJ2-2; TRBD2 matches 10 bases. The CDR3 totals 16 residues. J was trimmed by 4 bases and V by 4 bases; bases with no gene match: 6.

This clonotype was observed a few times. The gene calls are TRBV23-1 and TRBJ1-5, with D hard to call. TRBV23-1 is marked as an open reading frame, function uncertain. Trimming took off 6 bases at V and 1 base at J, with 7 bases between the two ends. CDR3 length: 13 amino acids. CDR3 sequence (DNA): TGCGCCAGCAGACGGGAAAGCAATCAGCCCCAGCATTTT. It translates to CASRRESNQPQHF.

The chain is built from TRBV9 and TRBJ1-1; D is perhaps TRBD1 (5 bases). In germline, CDR1 is SGDLS, CDR2 YYNGEE. The CDR3 length is 13 residues. The ends were cut back, 1 base at V and 1 base at J, with 5 bases in the middle. The CDR3 coding sequence is TGTGCCAGCAGCGTACAGGGGAACACTGAAGCTTTCTTT. Translating it yields CASSVQGNTEAFF.

This clonotype was counted at least ten times. The genes are TRBV7-3 and TRBJ2-1; 9 nucleotides align to TRBD2. Germline assignment: CDR1 SGHTA and CDR2 FQGTGA. After removal of 5 bases from V and 8 bases from J, the junction contained 10 bases not matched to a gene. The CDR3 runs to 15 residues. CDR3 protein: CASSRAGGPVDEQFF. The DNA for the CDR3 is TGTGCCAGCAGCCGCGCGGGGGGGCCGGTTGATGAGCAGTTCTTC.